Below are 10 T cell receptor beta chains sequenced from a single sample in a study of OX40 agonist ivuxolimab in advanced cancers. Data came from immunoSEQ multiplex PCR; TCRdb stores just in-frame clones and leaves some out. The sample includes over 80,000 clones, 92% of them seen just once. This specimen was CD4+ or CD8+ T cells sorted from blood, taken in a trial of the OX40 agonist ivuxolimab. The receptor set was obtained from an adult with an advanced solid tumor such as melanoma, head and neck, liver or kidney cancer.

The chain carries TRBV28 and TRBJ1-2; maybe TRBD1 (6 bases). Deletions cut 5 bases from V and 4 bases from J, with 17 bases between. This CDR3 contains 15 residues. The V gene's germline CDR1 is MDHEN and CDR2 SYDVKM. CDR3 DNA sequence: TGTGCCAGCAGTCGATCTATACAGGGATCCTATGGCTACACCTTC. This sequence encodes CASSRSIQGSYGYTF.

J is TRBJ2-1 and V is TRBV7-9; D might be TRBD2 (7 bases). Trimming took off 8 bases at V and 10 bases at J, with 21 bases between the two ends. Germline assignment: CDR1 SEHNR and CDR2 FQNEAQ (reference sequence). The CDR3 is made up of 14 amino acids. The chain's CDR3 is CASFPVGGAGEQFF. For the CDR3, the DNA is TGTGCCAGCTTCCCGGTAGGGGGGGCCGGGGAGCAGTTCTTC.

V and J are TRBV29-1 and TRBJ1-1, with 9 bases fitting TRBD1. The CDR3 totals 13 residues. Germline-derived CDR1 and CDR2 are SQVTM and ANQGSEA. V lost 4 bases and J lost 4; bases outside the gene matches: 4. CDR3: CSVVRDRVTEAFF. CDR3 bases: TGCAGCGTTGTCAGGGACAGGGTCACTGAAGCTTTCTTT.

This clone was seen only once. The chain employs TRBV28 and TRBJ1-1; no clear D gene. The germline V gene has CDR1 MDHEN and CDR2 SYDVKM. The CDR3 runs 14 residues. Trimming stripped 6 bases from V and 3 bases from J, with 14 bases between. The CDR3 coding sequence is TGTGCCAGCAGGTGGGTAATAAAGGACACTGAAGCTTTCTTT. Its translation is CASRWVIKDTEAFF.

J is TRBJ1-4 and V is TRBV5-1, with 7 nucleotides matching TRBD1. Looked up from germline, CDR1 is SGHRS and CDR2 is YFSETQ. J lost 2 bases, V lost 9 bases, and 10 bases had no gene match. There are 15 residues in the CDR3. The CDR3, as DNA: TGCGCCACCAGAGAGGGGGCGCAGACTAATGAAAAACTGTTTTTT. It is translated as CATREGAQTNEKLFF.

The genes are TRBV10-3 and TRBJ2-2, with D unclear. There are 14 residues in the CDR3. V was shortened by 10 bases and J by 0 bases, with 12 bases between the two germline ends. In germline, CDR1 is ENHRY, CDR2 SYGVKD. In nucleotides, the CDR3 is TGTGCCAGCATTGCCGCGGCGAACACCGGGGAGCTGTTTTTT. Translated: CASIAAANTGELFF.

A word on this clone: The junction shows a germline mismatch at one end, possibly a read error. V usage is TRBV7-2 and J usage is TRBJ2-1; TRBD2 matches 10 bases. The CDR3 spans 12 residues. Germline CDR1 and CDR2: SGHTA and FQGNSA. The CDR3 coding sequence is TGTGCCAGCAGCTGGACAGCGGGAGGGGTGCTCTTC. Translating gives CASSWTAGGVLF.

Of note for this clone: Other DNA sequences in the same sample also yield this CDR3. V gene TRBV28 combines with J gene TRBJ2-2, with D tentatively TRBD1 (6 bases). Germline CDR1 is MDHEN and CDR2 is SYDVKM. CDR3 length: 15 residues. V was trimmed by 5 bases and J by 1 base, leaving 11 bases between them. The CDR3 spells CASSPGHLNTGELFF. As DNA, the CDR3 is TGTGCCAGCAGTCCGGGACATCTGAACACCGGGGAGCTGTTTTTT.

This chain connects TRBV28 to TRBJ2-7; 7 nucleotides align to TRBD2. Germline CDR1 MDHEN, CDR2 SYDVKM. V lost 7 bases, J lost 6 bases, and 9 bases stayed unmatched. The CDR3 has 13 amino acids. The CDR3 reads CASKDGLVGEQYF. For the CDR3, the DNA is TGTGCCAGCAAAGACGGACTAGTTGGCGAGCAGTACTTC.

This chain connects TRBV9 to TRBJ1-2; D unclear. Trimming removed 0 bases at V and 7 bases at J, with 7 bases between. CDR1 and CDR2 (germline): SGDLS, YYNGEE. This CDR3 region has 12 residues. The chain's CDR3 is CASSVDSVGYTF. CDR3 DNA: TGTGCCAGCAGCGTAGATTCGGTTGGCTACACCTTC.